The sequence of this T cell receptor (beta chain) was determined in a study of T cells in Graves' hyperthyroidism and ophthalmopathy (dated by TCRdb to between 2019 and 2020). Broadly, across the study: Peripheral blood samples were taken at the time of initial diagnosis, prior to any treatment. In addition, the study compared T-cell repertoires in thyroid tissue and in blood from five to seven Graves' hyperthyroidism patients. The paper describes TCR Vbeta CDR3 sequencing of 135 peripheral blood samples, made up of roughly 45 ophthalmopathy patients, roughly 72 hyperthyroidism patients and some 17 progressor patients. The 100 or so discovery patients were divided at random into training and test sets in a 7:3 ratio. Following sampling, methimazole starting at 30 mg daily was given to hyperthyroidism patients, and high-dose intravenous methylprednisolone was given to ophthalmopathy patients. A discovery cohort of roughly 100 patients, 43 with Graves' ophthalmopathy and under 60 with stable Graves' hyperthyroidism, was used to find distinguishing TCR V-J signatures. Prospective prediction of ophthalmopathy was tested in an independent validation cohort of approximately 19 hyperthyroidism patients and 17 patients who later progressed to ophthalmopathy.

Findings and caveats that apply to the study as a whole: Sample size was not statistically predetermined, and investigators were not blinded to group allocation. A model built on a 13 V-J signature distinguished ophthalmopathy from stable hyperthyroidism, reaching 85% to 90% sensitivity and 81.08% specificity in cross-validation and 80%/75% in testing. In validation, progression to ophthalmopathy was predicted by the model with more than 65% sensitivity and roughly 76% specificity, a median of around 6.5 months before onset. Most expanded thyroid clonotypes (frequency above 0.001) were also detected in blood, suggesting blood repertoires may reflect thyroid immune responses.

The TCR beta CDR3 regions were amplified from RNA transcripts. A first-round RT-PCR of the TCR CDR3 used the HTBI primer set with the Qiagen OneStep RT-PCR kit. Libraries were constructed in a second round of multiplex PCR, after which size selection and purification were carried out. Paired-end sequencing of the libraries was performed with 100 bp reads on an Illumina HiSeq2000. The paper's processing steps were these. SOAPnuke was used to process the raw data, throwing out any read that contained adapters or uncalled bases, had a mean Phred below 15, or lacked an exact constant-primer or identifier match. COPE v1.2.5 was used to merge the high-quality paired reads, and each unique nucleotide sequence was defined as a clonotype. MiTCR v1.1 was used to align the clonotypes against IMGT TRBV, TRBD and TRBJ reference segments. Analysis was restricted to V-J combinations with a frequency above 0.0001, which covered roughly 99% of repertoires. A TCS score was defined as the ratio between F50 (clonal expansion) and ExV (chaos), using BLOSUM62-based TCRdist between CDR3 peptides within each V-J. Welch's t-statistics and random forest reduced around 510 V-J features to some 14, which were used in a naive Bayes classifier (R e1071). Through fastp at Q25 and MiXCR, TCRdb rebuilt clones from the public reads, retaining in-frame beta chains. Rows merge per CDR3 protein into single entries with the most common DNA and genes. The V and J calls and clone size come from TCRdb's table, not from the authors' own analysis. The sample table shows approximately 600,000 distinct CDR3 sequences, and approximately 15% are seen once. In total, the top ten clones hold 6.5% to 9% of the sample.

Ten or more counts support this clonotype. Its antigen is still unknown. Base qualities are not provided; no much larger clone lies one nucleotide away. The cysteine opens and the phenylalanine closes a CDR3 of 15 amino acids. CDR3 DNA is the only sequence kept; it has 45 bases, read in frame from the first base. The germline V gene (reference sequence) gives CDR1 as DFQATT and CDR2 as SNEGSKA. V lost 2 bases and J lost 0 bases; the stretch between them is 10 bases long. Moderately to severely active disease, a Clinical Activity Score of at least 3, a NOSPECS grade of at least 4, and a duration under 3 months were present in ophthalmopathy patients. Any patient with an uncontrolled infection, another autoimmune disease, pregnancy or lactation was excluded. Diagnoses were established on the basis of clinical symptoms, serum thyroxine and TRAb, thyroid ultrasound, and orbital computed tomography. PBMCs were separated from approximately 9.9 ml of fresh peripheral blood using Ficoll-Paque density gradient centrifugation. Total RNA was extracted with Trizol reagent, and quality was checked on an Agilent 2100 Bioanalyzer.

Sequenced: blood. The sequence is built from TRBV20-1 and TRBJ2-2; TRBD2 is a possible D gene, resting on 5 matching bases. The sequence was obtained from a woman between 18 and 29 years old with Graves' ophthalmopathy. The CDR3 protein: CSARPAVTNTGELFF. Here is the DNA: TGCAGTGCTAGACCAGCGGTTACGAACACCGGGGAGCTGTTTTTT.